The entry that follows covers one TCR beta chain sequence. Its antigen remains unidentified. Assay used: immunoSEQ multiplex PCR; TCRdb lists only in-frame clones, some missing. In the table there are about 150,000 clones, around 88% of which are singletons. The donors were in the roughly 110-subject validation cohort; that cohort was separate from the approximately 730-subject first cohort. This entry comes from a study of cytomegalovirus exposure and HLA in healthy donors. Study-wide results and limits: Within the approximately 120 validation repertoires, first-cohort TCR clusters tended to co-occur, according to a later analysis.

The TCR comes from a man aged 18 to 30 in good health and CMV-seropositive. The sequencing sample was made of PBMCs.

CDR3 sequence (DNA): TGTGCCACCAGCAGAGGGGATCCGGGGTACTATGGCTACACCTTC. Its protein is CATSRGDPGYYGYTF. The chain employs TRBV15 and TRBJ1-2; no definite D call. The CDR3 extends over 15 amino acids. Per germline, CDR1 LNHNV and CDR2 YYDKDF (reference sequence). V was pared by 1 base and J by 3 bases, with 12 bases between. Using reference TRBV15 and TRBJ1-2 for the parts outside the CDR3, the full variable domain is DAMVIQNPRYQVTQFGKPVTLSCSQTLNHNVMYWYQQKSSQAPKLLFHYYDKDFNNEADTPDNFQSRRPNTSFCFLDIRSPGLGDTAMYLCATSRGDPGYYGYTFGSGTRLTVV.